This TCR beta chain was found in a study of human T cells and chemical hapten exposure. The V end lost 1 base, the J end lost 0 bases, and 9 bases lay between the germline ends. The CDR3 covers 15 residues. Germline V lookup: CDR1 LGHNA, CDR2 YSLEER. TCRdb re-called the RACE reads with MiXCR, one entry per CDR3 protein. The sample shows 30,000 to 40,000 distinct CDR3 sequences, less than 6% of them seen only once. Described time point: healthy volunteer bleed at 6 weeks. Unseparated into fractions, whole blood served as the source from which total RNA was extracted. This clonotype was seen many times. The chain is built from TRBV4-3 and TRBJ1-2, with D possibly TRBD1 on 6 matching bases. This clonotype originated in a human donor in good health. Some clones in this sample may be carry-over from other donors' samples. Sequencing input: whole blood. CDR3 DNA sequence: TGCGCCAGCAGCCAAGTAGGGGGGACTAACTATGGCTACACCTTC. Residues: CASSQVGGTNYGYTF.